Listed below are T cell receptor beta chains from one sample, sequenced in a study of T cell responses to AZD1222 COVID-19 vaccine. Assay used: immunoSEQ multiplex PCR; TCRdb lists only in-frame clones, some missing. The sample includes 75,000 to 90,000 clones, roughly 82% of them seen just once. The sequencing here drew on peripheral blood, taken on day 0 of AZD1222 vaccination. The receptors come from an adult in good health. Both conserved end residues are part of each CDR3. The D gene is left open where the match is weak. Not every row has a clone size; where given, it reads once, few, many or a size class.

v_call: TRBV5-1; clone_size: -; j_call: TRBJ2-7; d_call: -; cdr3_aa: CASSLEAGRYEQYF; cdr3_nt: TGCGCCAGCAGCTTGGAGGCAGGAAGATACGAGCAGTACTTC
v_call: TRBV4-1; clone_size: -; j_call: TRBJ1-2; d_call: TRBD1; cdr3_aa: CASSQGVGQGAKGYTF; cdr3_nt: TGCGCCAGCAGCCAAGGGGTCGGACAGGGGGCGAAGGGCTACACCTTC
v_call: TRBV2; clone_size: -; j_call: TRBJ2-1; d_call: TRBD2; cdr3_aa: CASSVGGLAGYNEQFF; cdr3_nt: TGTGCCAGCAGTGTTGGGGGGCTAGCGGGTTACAATGAGCAGTTCTTC
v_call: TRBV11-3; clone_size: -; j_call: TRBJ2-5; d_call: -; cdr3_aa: CASSFRDGETQYF; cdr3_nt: TGTGCCAGCAGCTTCAGGGATGGGGAGACCCAGTACTTC
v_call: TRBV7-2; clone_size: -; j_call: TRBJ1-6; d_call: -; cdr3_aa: CASSLVFQGGSPLHF; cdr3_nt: TGTGCCAGCAGCTTAGTATTCCAGGGCGGTTCACCCCTCCACTTT
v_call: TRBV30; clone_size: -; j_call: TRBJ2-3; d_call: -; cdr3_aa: CAWSKEWGDTQYF; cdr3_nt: TGTGCCTGGAGTAAGGAGTGGGGAGATACGCAGTATTTT
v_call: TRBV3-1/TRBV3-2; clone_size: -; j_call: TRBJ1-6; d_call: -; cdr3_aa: CASSPRHANSPLHF; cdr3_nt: TGTGCCAGCAGCCCGCGGCACGCCAATTCACCCCTCCACTTT
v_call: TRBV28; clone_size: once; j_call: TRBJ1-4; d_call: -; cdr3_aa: CASTAGNEKLFF; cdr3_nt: TGTGCCAGCACGGCAGGTAATGAAAAACTGTTTTTT
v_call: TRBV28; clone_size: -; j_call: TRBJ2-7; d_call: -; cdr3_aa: CASRPRKGAYEQYF; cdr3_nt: TGTGCCAGCCGCCCCCGTAAGGGGGCCTACGAGCAGTACTTC
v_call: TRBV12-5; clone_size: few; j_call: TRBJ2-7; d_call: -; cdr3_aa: CASGPGDGGNEQYF; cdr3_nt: TGTGCTAGTGGCCCGGGGGACGGGGGAAACGAGCAGTACTTC
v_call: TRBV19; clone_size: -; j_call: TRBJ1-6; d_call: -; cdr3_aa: CASSPRVGGAYNSPLHF; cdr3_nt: TGTGCCAGTAGTCCCCGAGTAGGCGGGGCCTATAATTCACCCCTCCACTTT
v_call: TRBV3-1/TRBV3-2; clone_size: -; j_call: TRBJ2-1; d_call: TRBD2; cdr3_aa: CASSQMTSGYNEQFF; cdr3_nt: TGTGCCAGCAGCCAAATGACTAGCGGCTACAATGAGCAGTTCTTC
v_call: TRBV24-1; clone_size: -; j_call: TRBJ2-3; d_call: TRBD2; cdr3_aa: CATSDSNAGGLGDTQYF; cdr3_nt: TGTGCCACCAGTGATTCGAACGCGGGAGGGTTGGGAGATACGCAGTATTTT
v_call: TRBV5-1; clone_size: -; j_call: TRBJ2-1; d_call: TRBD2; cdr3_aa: CASSPGLADNEQFF; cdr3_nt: TGCGCCAGCAGCCCGGGACTAGCGGACAATGAGCAGTTCTTC
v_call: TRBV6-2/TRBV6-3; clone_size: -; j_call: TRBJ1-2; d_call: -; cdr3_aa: CASSTAGYSYGYTF; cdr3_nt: TGTGCCAGCAGTACGGCAGGATACAGCTATGGCTACACCTTC
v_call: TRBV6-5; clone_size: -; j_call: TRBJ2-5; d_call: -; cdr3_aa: CASSYSGRGPGETQYF; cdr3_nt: TGTGCCAGCAGTTACTCGGGACGGGGGCCGGGAGAGACCCAGTACTTC
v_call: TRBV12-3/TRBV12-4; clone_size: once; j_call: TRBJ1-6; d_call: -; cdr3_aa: CASTPDLSSPLHF; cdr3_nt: TGTGCCAGCACTCCCGACTTGAGTTCACCCCTCCACTTT
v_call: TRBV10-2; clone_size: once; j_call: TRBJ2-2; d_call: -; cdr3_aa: CASSASTGELFF; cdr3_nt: TGCGCCAGCAGCGCGTCTACCGGGGAGCTGTTTTTT
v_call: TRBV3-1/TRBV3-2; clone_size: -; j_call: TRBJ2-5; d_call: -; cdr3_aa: CASSQTETQYF; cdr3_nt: TGTGCCAGCAGCCAGACAGAGACCCAGTACTTC
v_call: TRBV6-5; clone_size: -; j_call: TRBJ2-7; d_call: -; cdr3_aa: CASRRTGYEQYF; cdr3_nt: TGTGCCAGCAGGAGGACGGGCTACGAGCAGTACTTC
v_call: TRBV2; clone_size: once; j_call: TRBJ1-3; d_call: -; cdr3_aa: CASSAIPSRWNLGNTIYF; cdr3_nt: TGTGCCAGCAGTGCGATTCCCAGCAGGTGGAATCTTGGAAACACCATATATTTT
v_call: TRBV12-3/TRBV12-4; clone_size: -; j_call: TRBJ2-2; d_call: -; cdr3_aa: CASSRLETGELFF; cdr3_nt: TGTGCCAGCAGTCGACTAGAAACCGGGGAGCTGTTTTTT